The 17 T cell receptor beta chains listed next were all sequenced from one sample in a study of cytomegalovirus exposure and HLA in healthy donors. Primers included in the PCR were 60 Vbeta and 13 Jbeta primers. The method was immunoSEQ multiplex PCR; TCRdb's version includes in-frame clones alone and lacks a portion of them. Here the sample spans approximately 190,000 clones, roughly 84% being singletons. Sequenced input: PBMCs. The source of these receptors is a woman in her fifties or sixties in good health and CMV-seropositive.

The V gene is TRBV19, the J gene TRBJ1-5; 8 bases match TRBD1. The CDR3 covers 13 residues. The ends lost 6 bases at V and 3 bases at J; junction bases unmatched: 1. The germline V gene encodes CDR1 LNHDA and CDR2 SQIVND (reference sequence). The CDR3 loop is CASSRGHNQPQHF. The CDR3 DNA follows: TGTGCCAGTAGCAGGGGGCACAATCAGCCCCAGCATTTT.

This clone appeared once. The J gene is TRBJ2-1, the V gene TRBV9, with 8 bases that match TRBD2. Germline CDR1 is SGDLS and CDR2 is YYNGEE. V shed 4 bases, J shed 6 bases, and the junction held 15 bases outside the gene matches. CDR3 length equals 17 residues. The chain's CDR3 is CASSSTSGTRSRNEQFF. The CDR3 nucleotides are TGTGCCAGCAGCTCGACGTCCGGGACTAGAAGTCGCAATGAGCAGTTCTTC.

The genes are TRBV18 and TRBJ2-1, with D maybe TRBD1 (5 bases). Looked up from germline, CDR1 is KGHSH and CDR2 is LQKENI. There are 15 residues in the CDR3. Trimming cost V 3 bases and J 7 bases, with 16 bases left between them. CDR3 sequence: CASSPDTLNSNEQFF. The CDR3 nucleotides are TGTGCCAGCTCACCGGACACCCTGAACTCTAATGAGCAGTTCTTC.

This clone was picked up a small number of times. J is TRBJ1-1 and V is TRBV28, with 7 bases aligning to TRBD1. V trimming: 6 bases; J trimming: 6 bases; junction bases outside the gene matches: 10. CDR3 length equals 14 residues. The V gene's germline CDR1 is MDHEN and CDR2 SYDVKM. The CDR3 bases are TGTGCCAGCAGGTCCATACAGGGGAGCGCTGAAGCTTTCTTT. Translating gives CASRSIQGSAEAFF.

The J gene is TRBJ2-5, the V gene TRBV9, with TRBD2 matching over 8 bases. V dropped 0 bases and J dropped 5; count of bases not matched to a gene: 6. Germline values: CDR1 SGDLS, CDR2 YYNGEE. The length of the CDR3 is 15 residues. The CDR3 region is CASSVERGGWETQYF. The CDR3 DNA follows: TGTGCCAGCAGCGTAGAACGGGGGGGCTGGGAGACCCAGTACTTC.

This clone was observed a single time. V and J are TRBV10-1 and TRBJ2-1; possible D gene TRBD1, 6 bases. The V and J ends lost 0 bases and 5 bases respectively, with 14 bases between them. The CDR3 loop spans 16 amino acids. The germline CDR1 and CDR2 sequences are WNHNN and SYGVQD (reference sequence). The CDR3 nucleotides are TGCGCCAGCAGTGAGTCGATTATGGGGGCGGACAATGAGCAGTTCTTC. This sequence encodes CASSESIMGADNEQFF.

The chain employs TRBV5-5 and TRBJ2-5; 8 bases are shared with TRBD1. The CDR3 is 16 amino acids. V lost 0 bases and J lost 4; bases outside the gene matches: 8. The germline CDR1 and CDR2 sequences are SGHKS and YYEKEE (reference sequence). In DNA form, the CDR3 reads TGTGCCAGCAGCTTGGAAGTCGCAGGGGGCGCAGAGACCCAGTACTTC. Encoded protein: CASSLEVAGGAETQYF. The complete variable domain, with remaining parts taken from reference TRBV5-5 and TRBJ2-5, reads DAGVTQSPTHLIKTRGQQVTLRCSPISGHKSVSWYQQVLGQGPQFIFQYYEKEERGRGNFPDRFSARQFPNYSSELNVNALLLGDSALYLCASSLEVAGGAETQYFGPGTRLLVL.

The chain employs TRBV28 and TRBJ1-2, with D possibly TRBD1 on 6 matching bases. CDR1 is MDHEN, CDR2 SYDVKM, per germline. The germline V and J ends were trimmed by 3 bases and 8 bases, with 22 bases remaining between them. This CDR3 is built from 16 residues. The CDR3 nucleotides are TGTGCCAGCAGTTTCGTCGGGACAAGTCTTCATCAGGGCTACACCTTC. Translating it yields CASSFVGTSLHQGYTF.

The chain's CDR3 is CATSVDRGNQPQHF. The CDR3 nucleotides read TGTGCCACCAGCGTGGACAGGGGCAATCAGCCCCAGCATTTT. J is TRBJ1-5 and V is TRBV15, with TRBD1 matching over 8 bases. J lost 2 bases, V lost 5 bases, and 2 bases had no gene match. The CDR3 loop spans 14 amino acids. In germline, CDR1 is LNHNV, CDR2 YYDKDF (reference sequence).

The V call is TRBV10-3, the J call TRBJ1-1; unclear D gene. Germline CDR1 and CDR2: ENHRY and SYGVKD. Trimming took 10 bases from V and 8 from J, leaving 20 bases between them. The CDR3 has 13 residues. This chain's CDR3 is CARTTPCEWEAFF. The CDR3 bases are TGTGCCAGAACAACCCCCTGTGAATGGGAAGCTTTCTTT.

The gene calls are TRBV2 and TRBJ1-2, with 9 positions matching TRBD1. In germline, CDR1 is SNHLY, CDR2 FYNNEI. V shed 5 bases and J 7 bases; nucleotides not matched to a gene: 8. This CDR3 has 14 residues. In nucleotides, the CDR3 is TGTGCCAGCAGTCCCTCGGACAGGGGCCGTGGCTACACCTTC. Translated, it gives CASSPSDRGRGYTF.

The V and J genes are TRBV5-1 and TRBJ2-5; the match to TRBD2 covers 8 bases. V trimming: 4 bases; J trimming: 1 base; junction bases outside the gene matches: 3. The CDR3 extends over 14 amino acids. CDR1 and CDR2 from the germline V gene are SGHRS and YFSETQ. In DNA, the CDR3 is TGCGCCAGCAGCCTTAGCGGGGCCCAAGAGACCCAGTACTTC. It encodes CASSLSGAQETQYF.

CDR3 DNA: TGTGCCAGCTCACCATTCGGGGGAACTGAAGCTTTCTTT. It specifies CASSPFGGTEAFF. The chain uses TRBV18 and TRBJ1-1, with D possibly TRBD1 on 5 matching bases. This CDR3 contains 13 residues. The V gene lost 2 bases and the J gene lost 5 bases, with 9 bases spanning the gap. Germline CDR1 and CDR2: KGHSH and LQKENI.

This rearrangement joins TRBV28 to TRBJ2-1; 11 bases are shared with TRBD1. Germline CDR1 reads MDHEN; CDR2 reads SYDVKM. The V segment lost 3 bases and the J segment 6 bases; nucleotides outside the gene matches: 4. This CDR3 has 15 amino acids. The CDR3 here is CASSFPGQGANEQFF. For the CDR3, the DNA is TGTGCCAGCAGTTTCCCCGGACAGGGGGCCAATGAGCAGTTCTTC.

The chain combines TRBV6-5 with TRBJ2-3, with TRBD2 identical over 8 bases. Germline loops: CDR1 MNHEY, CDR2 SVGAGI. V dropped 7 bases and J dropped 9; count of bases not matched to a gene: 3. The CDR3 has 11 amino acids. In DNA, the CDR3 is TGTGCCAGCATTCAGCGGGGGACGCAGTATTTT. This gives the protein CASIQRGTQYF.

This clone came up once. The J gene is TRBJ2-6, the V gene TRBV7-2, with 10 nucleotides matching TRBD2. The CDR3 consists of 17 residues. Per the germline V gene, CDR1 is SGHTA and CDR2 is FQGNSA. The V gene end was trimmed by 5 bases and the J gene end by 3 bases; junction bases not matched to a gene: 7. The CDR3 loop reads CASSLRAGGGGANVLTF. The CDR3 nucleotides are TGTGCCAGCAGCCTCAGAGCGGGGGGGGGTGGGGCCAACGTCCTGACTTTC.

Here the CDR3 reads CASSTGFLEGDPNEQFF. In nucleotides, the CDR3 is TGTGCCAGTAGTACAGGGTTCTTGGAGGGAGACCCCAATGAGCAGTTCTTC. The rearrangement links TRBV19 to TRBJ2-1, with D possibly TRBD2 on 6 matching bases. This CDR3 is 17 amino acids long. Germline V lookup: CDR1 LNHDA, CDR2 SQIVND (reference sequence). V was trimmed by 4 bases and J by 6 bases, leaving 22 bases between them.